Listed below are T cell receptor beta chains from one sample, sequenced in a study of cytotoxic CD8 clonotypes in ibrutinib-treated CLL. Sequencing used immunoSEQ multiplex PCR; TCRdb keeps in-frame clones, though not all of them. The data hold 15,000 to 20,000 clones, with roughly two thirds observed a single time. Sequencing used PBMCs, obtained before ibrutinib treatment. Every receptor here comes from a human donor with chronic lymphocytic leukemia. Each CDR3 is given with its conserved first and last residue. D genes are given only for firm matches. Clone size is given for some rows only: seen once, a few or many times, or a class if the clone is expanded.

TRBJ2-1 - 15 TRBV7-7 - TGTGCTAGCAGCTCACCGGGACGGGCAAATAATGAGCAGTTCTTC CASSSPGRANNEQFF
TRBJ2-3 TRBD2 17 TRBV27 - TGTGCCAGCAGTCCACCTAGCGGGGGGGCCGGCGCAGATACGCAGTATTTT CASSPPSGGAGADTQYF
TRBJ1-6 - 11 TRBV30 few TGTGCCTGGAAAGCCCGAGGACCCCTCCACTTT CAWKARGPLHF
TRBJ2-2 - 16 TRBV5-6 few TGTGCCAGCAGCCCATCAGGGGTCGGTGACACCGGGGAGCTGTTTTTT CASSPSGVGDTGELFF
TRBJ1-4 - 14 TRBV6-6 - TGTGCCAGCATGTGGGACGGAACTAATGAAAAACTGTTTTTT CASMWDGTNEKLFF
TRBJ2-1 - 14 TRBV7-9 - TGTGCCAGCAGCCGCAGCAGGAGGGCTGACGAGCAGTTCTTC CASSRSRRADEQFF
TRBJ2-3 TRBD2 15 TRBV6-1 - TGTGCCAGCAGGGGACTAGCGGGGGGGCCAGATACGCAGTATTTT CASRGLAGGPDTQYF
TRBJ2-7 TRBD1 14 TRBV7-8 medium-sized TGTGCCAGCAGCCCGGACAGGGTTTCCTACGAGCAGTACTTC CASSPDRVSYEQYF
TRBJ2-5 - 15 TRBV18 - TGTGCCAGCTCACCCTCCCGACTCGGGGGCGAGACCCAGTACTTC CASSPSRLGGETQYF
TRBJ2-3 TRBD2 15 TRBV30 - TGTGCCTGGAGTGACGGGAGGTTGGGCACAGATACGCAGTATTTT CAWSDGRLGTDTQYF
TRBJ1-5 - 13 TRBV29-1 - TGCAGCGTCACCGGACCGAACAATCAGCCCCAGCATTTT CSVTGPNNQPQHF
TRBJ1-6 - 19 TRBV4-2 - TGTGCCAGCAGCGGAACCGGGACACTGCGACCCTCCTATAATTCACCCCTCCACTTT CASSGTGTLRPSYNSPLHF
TRBJ2-1 - 14 TRBV5-1 - TGCGCCAGCAGCTTGGATTGGGTATCCAATGAGCAGTTCTTC CASSLDWVSNEQFF
TRBJ2-3 TRBD1 13 TRBV29-1 - TGCAGCGTTGGACCCCAGGGGGCAGATACGCAGTATTTT CSVGPQGADTQYF
TRBJ2-7 - 12 TRBV5-4 - TGTGCCAGCAGCATGTCCGGTTACGAGCAGTACTTC CASSMSGYEQYF
TRBJ1-2 - 15 TRBV5-5 - TGTGCCAGCAGCTCACCAGCGGGGGTAGGGTATGGCTACACCTTC CASSSPAGVGYGYTF
TRBJ2-5 - 13 TRBV9 - TGTGCCAGCAGCCCAGGGACCGCGATACCCCAGTACTTC CASSPGTAIPQYF
TRBJ2-5 TRBD1 15 TRBV7-2 - TGTGCCAGCAGCTTAGGACAGGGTCCCGCAGAGACCCAGTACTTC CASSLGQGPAETQYF
TRBJ2-7 - 13 TRBV11-3 - TGTGCCAGCAGCCTCCTGAGACTGGGCGAGCAGTACTTC CASSLLRLGEQYF
TRBJ2-3 TRBD2 17 TRBV9 - TGTGCCAGCAGCGTAGTTGGCGGGGGTGCCCTCAGAGATACGCAGTATTTT CASSVVGGGALRDTQYF
TRBJ1-1 - 13 TRBV11-3 - TGTGCCAGCAGCTTGGGATGGGTTACTGAAGCTTTCTTT CASSLGWVTEAFF
TRBJ2-5 TRBD1 15 TRBV4-2 once TGTGCCAGCAGCCAAACGGACAGGGGGGAAGAGACCCAGTACTTC CASSQTDRGEETQYF
TRBJ2-2 TRBD2 16 TRBV7-2 - TGTGCCAGCAGCTTTCCAGCGGGGGGCAACACCGGGGAGCTGTTTTTT CASSFPAGGNTGELFF
TRBJ2-7 - 12 TRBV30 - TGTGCCTGGAGTGTTGGCCCCTACGAGCAGTACTTC CAWSVGPYEQYF
TRBJ1-3 - 13 TRBV6-5 few TGTGCCAGCAGTCAGACACTCGGAAACACCATATATTTT CASSQTLGNTIYF
TRBJ1-4 - 15 TRBV7-9 - TGTGCCAGCAGCTTTTCGGGCTTGCGATATGAAAAACTGTTTTTT CASSFSGLRYEKLFF
TRBJ2-3 TRBD2 14 TRBV7-3 - TGTGCCAGCAGCTTTAGCGGGGGGGCCGATACGCAGTATTTT CASSFSGGADTQYF
TRBJ1-1 - 13 TRBV10-2 - TGCGCCAGCAGTGGGGGCGGATACACTGAAGCTTTCTTT CASSGGGYTEAFF
TRBJ1-5 - 13 TRBV27 - TGTGCCAGCAGTTTTGGTCTCAATCAGCCCCAGCATTTT CASSFGLNQPQHF
TRBJ2-3 - 14 TRBV6-4 - TGTGCCAGCAGTAGCTCGGGTAACACAGATACGCAGTATTTT CASSSSGNTDTQYF
TRBJ1-4 - 16 TRBV7-1 - TGTGCCAGCAGCAGGGCAGGCGGTGGGGAAGATGAAAAACTGTTTTTT CASSRAGGGEDEKLFF
TRBJ1-1 TRBD1 14 TRBV7-9 - TGTGCCAGCAGACAGGGGGCGCCGAACACTGAAGCTTTCTTT CASRQGAPNTEAFF
TRBJ2-5 - 13 TRBV10-3 - TGTGCCATCAGCCCCGGGGGAGAAGAGACCCAGTACTTC CAISPGGEETQYF
TRBJ1-2 - 15 TRBV5-4 - TGTGCCAGCAGCCGCGACAGGTTCGAGGCATATGGCTACACCTTC CASSRDRFEAYGYTF
TRBJ1-2 - 15 TRBV9 - TGTGCCAGCAGCGTAGTTCCAGGACCTCTCTATGGGTACACCTTC CASSVVPGPLYGYTF